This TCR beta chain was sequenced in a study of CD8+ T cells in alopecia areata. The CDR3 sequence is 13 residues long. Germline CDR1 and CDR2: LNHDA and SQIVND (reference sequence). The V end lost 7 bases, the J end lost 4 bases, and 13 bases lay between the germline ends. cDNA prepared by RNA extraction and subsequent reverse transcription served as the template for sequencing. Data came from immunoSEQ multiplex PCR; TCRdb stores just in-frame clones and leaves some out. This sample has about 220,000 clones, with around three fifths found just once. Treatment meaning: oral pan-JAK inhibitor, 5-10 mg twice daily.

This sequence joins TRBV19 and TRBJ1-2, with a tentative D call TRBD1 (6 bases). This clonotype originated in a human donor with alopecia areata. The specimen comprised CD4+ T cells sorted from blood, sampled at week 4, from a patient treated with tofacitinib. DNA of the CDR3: TGTGCCAGTAACACAGGGACTACCTATGGCTACACCTTC. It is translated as CASNTGTTYGYTF.